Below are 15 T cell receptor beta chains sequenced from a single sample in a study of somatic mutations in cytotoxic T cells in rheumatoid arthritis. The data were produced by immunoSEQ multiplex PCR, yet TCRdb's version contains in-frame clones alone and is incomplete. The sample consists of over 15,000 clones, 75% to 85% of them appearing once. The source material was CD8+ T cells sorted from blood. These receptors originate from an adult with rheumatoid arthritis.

The CDR3 protein is CAIYLGGATQYF. DNA for the CDR3: TGTGCCATCTACCTGGGGGGGGCAACCCAGTACTTC. The chain carries TRBV6-1 and TRBJ2-5, with D maybe TRBD2 (7 bases). V was shortened by 10 bases and J by 8 bases, with 17 bases between the two germline ends. The CDR3 extends over 12 amino acids. CDR1 and CDR2 (germline): MNHNS, SASEGT.

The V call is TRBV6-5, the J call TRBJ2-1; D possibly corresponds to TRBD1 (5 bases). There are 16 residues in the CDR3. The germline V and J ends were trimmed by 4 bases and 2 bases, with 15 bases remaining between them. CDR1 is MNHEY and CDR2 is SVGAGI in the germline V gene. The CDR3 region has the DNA TGTGCCAGCAGTTCCCTTACAGGAAGCCCCTACAATGAGCAGTTCTTC. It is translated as CASSSLTGSPYNEQFF.

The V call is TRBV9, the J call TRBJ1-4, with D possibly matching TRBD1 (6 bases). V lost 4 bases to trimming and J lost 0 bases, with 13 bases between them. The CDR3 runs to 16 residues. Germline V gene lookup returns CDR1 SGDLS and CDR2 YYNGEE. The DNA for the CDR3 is TGTGCCAGCAGCTATGAGGGGGGATCAACTAATGAAAAACTGTTTTTT. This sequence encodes CASSYEGGSTNEKLFF.

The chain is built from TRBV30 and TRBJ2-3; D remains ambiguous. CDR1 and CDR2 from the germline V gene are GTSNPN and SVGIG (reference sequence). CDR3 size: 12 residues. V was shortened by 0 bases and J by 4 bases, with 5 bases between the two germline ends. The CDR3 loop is CAWSVAADTQYF. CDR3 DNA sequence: TGTGCCTGGAGTGTGGCCGCAGATACGCAGTATTTT.

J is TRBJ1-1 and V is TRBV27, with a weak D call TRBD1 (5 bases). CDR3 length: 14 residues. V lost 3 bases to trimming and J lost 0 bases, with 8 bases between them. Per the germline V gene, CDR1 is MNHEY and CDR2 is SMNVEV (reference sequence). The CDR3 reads CASSLGGMNTEAFF. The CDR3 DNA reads TGTGCCAGCAGTTTGGGGGGAATGAACACTGAAGCTTTCTTT.

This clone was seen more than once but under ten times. The CDR3 coding sequence is TGTGCCAGCGGGCAGGGTAGGACGAGCTCCTACGAGCAGTACTTC. This encodes CASGQGRTSSYEQYF. The gene calls are TRBV2 and TRBJ2-7; D is possibly TRBD1 (5 bases). This CDR3 region has 15 residues. The ends were cut back, 8 bases at V and 0 bases at J, with 17 bases in the middle. Looked up from germline, CDR1 is SNHLY and CDR2 is FYNNEI.

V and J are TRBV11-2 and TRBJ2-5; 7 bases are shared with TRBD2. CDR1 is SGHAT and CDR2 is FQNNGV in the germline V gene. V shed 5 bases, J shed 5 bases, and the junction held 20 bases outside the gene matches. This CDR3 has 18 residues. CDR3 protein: CASSPGIRRPTGRETQYF. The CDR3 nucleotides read TGTGCCAGCAGCCCCGGGATTAGAAGGCCCACCGGGAGGGAGACCCAGTACTTC.

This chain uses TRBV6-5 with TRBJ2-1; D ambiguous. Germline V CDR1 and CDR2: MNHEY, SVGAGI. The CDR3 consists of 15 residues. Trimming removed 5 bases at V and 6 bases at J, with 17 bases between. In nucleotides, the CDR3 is TGTGCCAGCAGTCGAAATGCCGGGCCACGCAATGAGCAGTTCTTC. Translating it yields CASSRNAGPRNEQFF.

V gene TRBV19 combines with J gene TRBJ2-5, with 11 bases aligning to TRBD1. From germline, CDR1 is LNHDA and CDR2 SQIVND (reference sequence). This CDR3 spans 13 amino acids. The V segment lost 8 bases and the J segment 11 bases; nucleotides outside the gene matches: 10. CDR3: CASGDRGSWEQYF. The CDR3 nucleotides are TGTGCCAGTGGGGACAGGGGGTCTTGGGAGCAGTACTTC.

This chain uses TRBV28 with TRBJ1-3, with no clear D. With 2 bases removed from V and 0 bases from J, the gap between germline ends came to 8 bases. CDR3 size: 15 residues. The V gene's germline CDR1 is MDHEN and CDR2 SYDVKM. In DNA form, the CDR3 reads TGTGCCAGCAGTTTAGTCGGGAGCTCTGGAAACACCATATATTTT. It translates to CASSLVGSSGNTIYF.

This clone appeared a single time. Here the CDR3 reads CASSMVQSWNTEAFF. In nucleotides, the CDR3 is TGTGCCAGTAGTATGGTTCAGAGTTGGAACACTGAAGCTTTCTTT. The V and J genes are TRBV19 and TRBJ1-1; D not resolved. Germline CDR1 is LNHDA and CDR2 is SQIVND (reference sequence). The length of the CDR3 is 15 residues. The ends were cut back, 3 bases at V and 1 base at J, with 12 bases in the middle.

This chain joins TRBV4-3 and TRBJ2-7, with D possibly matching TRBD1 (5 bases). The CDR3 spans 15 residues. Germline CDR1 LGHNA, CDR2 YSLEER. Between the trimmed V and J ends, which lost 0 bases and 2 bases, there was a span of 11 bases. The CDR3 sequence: CASSQEQAPTYEQYF. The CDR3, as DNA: TGCGCCAGCAGCCAAGAACAGGCGCCTACCTACGAGCAGTACTTC.

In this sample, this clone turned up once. CDR3 in DNA: TGTGCCAGCAGCCCTTCCGGGGTAGCGGAGACCAATGAGCAGTTCTTC. Translating gives CASSPSGVAETNEQFF. This chain connects TRBV4-2 to TRBJ2-1; D may be TRBD2 (6 bases). Germline values: CDR1 LGHNA, CDR2 YNFKEQ. V lost 4 bases and J lost 6, with 19 bases in between. The CDR3 sequence is 16 residues long.

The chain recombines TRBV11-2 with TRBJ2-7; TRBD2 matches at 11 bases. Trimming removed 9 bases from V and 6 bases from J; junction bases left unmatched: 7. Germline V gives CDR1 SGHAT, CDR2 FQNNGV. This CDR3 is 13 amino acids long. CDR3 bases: TGTGCCAGTAGCGGGGGGGCTCCGGGCGAGCAGTACTTC. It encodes CASSGGAPGEQYF.

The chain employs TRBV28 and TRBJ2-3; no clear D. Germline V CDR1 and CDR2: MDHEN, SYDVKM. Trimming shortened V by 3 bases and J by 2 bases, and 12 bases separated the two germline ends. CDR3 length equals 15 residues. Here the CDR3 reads CASSFPASTTDTQYF. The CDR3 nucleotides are TGTGCCAGCAGTTTTCCGGCTAGTACCACAGATACGCAGTATTTT.